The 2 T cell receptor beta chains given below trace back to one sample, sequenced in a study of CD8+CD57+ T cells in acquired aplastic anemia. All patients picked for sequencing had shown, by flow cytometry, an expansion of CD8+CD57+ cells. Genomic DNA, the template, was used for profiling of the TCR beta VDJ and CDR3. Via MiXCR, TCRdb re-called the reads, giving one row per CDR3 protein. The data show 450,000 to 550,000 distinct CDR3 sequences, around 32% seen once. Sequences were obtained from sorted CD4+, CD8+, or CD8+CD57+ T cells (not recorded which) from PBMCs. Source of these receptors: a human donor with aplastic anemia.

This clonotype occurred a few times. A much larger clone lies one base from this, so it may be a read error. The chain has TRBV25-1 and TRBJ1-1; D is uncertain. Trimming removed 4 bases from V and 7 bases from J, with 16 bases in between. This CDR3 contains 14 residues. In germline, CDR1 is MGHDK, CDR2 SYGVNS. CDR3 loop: CASSGLFGPGEAFF. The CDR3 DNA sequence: TGTGCCAGCAGTGGTCTTTTCGGACCGGGTGAAGCTTTCTTT.

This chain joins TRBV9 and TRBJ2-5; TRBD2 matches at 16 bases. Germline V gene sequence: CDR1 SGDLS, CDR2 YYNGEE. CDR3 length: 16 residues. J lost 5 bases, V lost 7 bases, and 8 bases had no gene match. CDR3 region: CASAGLAGGTWETQYF. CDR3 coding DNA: TGTGCCAGCGCGGGACTAGCGGGAGGGACCTGGGAGACCCAGTACTTC.